This T cell receptor (beta chain) was sequenced during a study of blood T cell repertoires in COVID-19. Study as a whole: PBMCs, B-cell-depleted T cells, or T cells were the source of the cDNA or gDNA that made up the material.

Profiled with immunoSEQ multiplex PCR; TCRdb holds only in-frame clones, not every one. The sample contains more than 300,000 clones, around 87% of which appear only once. Seattle participants joined during active infection and were tracked over time. The V and J ends lost 8 bases and 3 bases, in that order; junction bases with no gene match: 11. The CDR3 is made up of 15 amino acids. This clonotype originated in a woman aged 25 to 45 with COVID-19, enrolled during active disease. The J gene is TRBJ2-3, the V gene TRBV23-1, with TRBD2 matching over 7 bases. TRBV23-1 is an open reading frame whose function is uncertain. Sequencing was done on a sample of peripheral blood. The CDR3 nucleotides are TGCGCCAGCCCCGGAAGAGCGGGGAAAACAGATACGCAGTATTTT. This sequence encodes CASPGRAGKTDTQYF.